This TCR beta chain was obtained from a study of T cell responses to AZD1222 COVID-19 vaccine. Overall study results and limits: At baseline, just a handful of AZD1222 recipients tested seropositive. Clonal diversity may have been underestimated, and the donors were mostly white British, with more females than males.

J was trimmed by 1 base and V by 7 bases; bases with no gene match: 8. This CDR3 region has 15 residues. Germline loops: CDR1 SGHAT, CDR2 FQDESV (reference sequence). To note about this clone: Its antigen is not identified.

Sequencing used immunoSEQ multiplex PCR; TCRdb keeps in-frame clones, though not all of them. The table records roughly 100,000 clones, roughly 88% of them present only once. This specimen was peripheral blood, taken 28 days after the second AZD1222 dose. V usage is TRBV11-1 and J usage is TRBJ2-3; TRBD1 aligns across 7 bases. The TCR originated in an adult who received the AZD1222 COVID-19 vaccine. The CDR3 is CASTFRGWGTDTQYF. The CDR3 region has the DNA TGTGCCAGCACCTTCAGGGGGTGGGGCACAGATACGCAGTATTTT. The full variable domain, in which reference TRBV11-1 and TRBJ2-3 provide the parts outside the CDR3, is EAEVAQSPRYKITEKSQAVAFWCDPISGHATLYWYRQILGQGPELLVQFQDESVVDDSQLPKDRFSAERLKGVDSTLKIQPAELGDSAMYLCASTFRGWGTDTQYFGPGTRLTVL.